This T cell receptor (beta chain) was identified in a study of cytomegalovirus exposure and HLA in healthy donors. General study points: When presence/absence was analysed, sequencing depth was taken to be roughly uniform across donors. The investigators catalogued 150 to 200 TCR beta chains as cytomegalovirus-associated. Accurate HLA-A and HLA-B prediction from TCR beta sequences was reported for most subjects.

Trimming at V came to 3 bases and at J to 8 bases, leaving 7 bases not matched to a gene. Germline CDR1 is SGHTA and CDR2 is FQGTGA. The CDR3 runs 15 residues. As for this clone: The target antigen is unknown.

The PCR employed 60 Vbeta primers together with 13 Jbeta primers. Some clones are missing from TCRdb's copy, which holds only in-frame ones; the method was immunoSEQ multiplex PCR. The table records about 180,000 clones, over 60% of them present only once. The rearrangement links TRBV7-3 to TRBJ2-1; 10 bases are shared with TRBD2. The source is a middle-aged man in good health and CMV-seronegative. Input material: PBMCs. The CDR3 sequence is CASSFLAGVADEQFF. The DNA of the CDR3 is TGTGCCAGCAGCTTTCTAGCGGGAGTAGCGGATGAGCAGTTCTTC.